The T cell receptor beta chain under discussion was sequenced for a study of prognosis after radiotherapy for stage I lung cancer. This clonotype was seen many times. It was by two-round multiplex PCR that TCR beta CDR3 was amplified from genomic DNA. Amplification during the initial PCR round employed primers specific to each TRBV and TRBJ gene. TCRdb redid the calling of the multiplex PCR reads with MiXCR, one entry per CDR3 protein. The sample records around 26,000 distinct CDR3 sequences, roughly 46% being singletons. This CDR3 region has 13 residues. CDR1 is SGHNT, CDR2 YYREEE, per germline (reference sequence). V was cut by 4 bases and J by 7 bases, with 9 bases left in between.

The chain joins TRBV5-4 to TRBJ1-6, with D unclear. Material: PBMCs, obtained before or after stereotactic body radiation therapy (not recorded which). This sequence was found in a donor over 45 with non-small cell lung cancer. In DNA form, the CDR3 reads TGTGCCAGCAGCCCTAGAGACAATTCACCCCTCCACTTT. Translation gives CASSPRDNSPLHF.